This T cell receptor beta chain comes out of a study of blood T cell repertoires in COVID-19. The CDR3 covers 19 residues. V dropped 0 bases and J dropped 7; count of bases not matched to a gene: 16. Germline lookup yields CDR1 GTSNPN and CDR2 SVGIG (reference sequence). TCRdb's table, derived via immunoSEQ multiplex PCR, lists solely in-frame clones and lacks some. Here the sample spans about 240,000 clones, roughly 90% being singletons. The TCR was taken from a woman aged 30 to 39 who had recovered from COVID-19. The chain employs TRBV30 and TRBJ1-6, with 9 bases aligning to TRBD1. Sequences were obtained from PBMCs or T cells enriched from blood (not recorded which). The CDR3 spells CAWSVALVTGGWSNSPLHF. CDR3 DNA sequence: TGTGCCTGGAGTGTAGCTCTCGTTACAGGGGGCTGGTCAAATTCACCCCTCCACTTT.